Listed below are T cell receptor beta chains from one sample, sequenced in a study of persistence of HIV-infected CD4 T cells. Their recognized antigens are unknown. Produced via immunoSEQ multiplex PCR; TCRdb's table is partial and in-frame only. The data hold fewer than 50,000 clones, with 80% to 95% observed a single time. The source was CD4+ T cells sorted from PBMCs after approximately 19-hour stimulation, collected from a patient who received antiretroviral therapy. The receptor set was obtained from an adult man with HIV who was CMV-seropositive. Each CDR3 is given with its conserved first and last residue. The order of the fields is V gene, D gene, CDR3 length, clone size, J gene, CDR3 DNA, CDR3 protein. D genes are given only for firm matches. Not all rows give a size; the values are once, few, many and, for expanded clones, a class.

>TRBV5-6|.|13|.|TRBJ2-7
TGTGCCAGCAGCTTGGGCAGCTCCTACGAGCAGTACTTC
CASSLGSSYEQYF
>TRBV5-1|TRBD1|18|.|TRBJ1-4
TGCGCCAGCGGTCCCCGGGACAGCTATAGTCCAACTAATGAAAAACTGTTTTTT
CASGPRDSYSPTNEKLFF
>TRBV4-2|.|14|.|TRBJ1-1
TGTGCCAGCTCCCCACAGGGCTCTTGGACTGAAGCTTTCTTT
CASSPQGSWTEAFF
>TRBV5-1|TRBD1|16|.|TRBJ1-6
TGCGCCAGCAGCTTGGCCCCTGTGACAGGGGATTCACCCCTCCACTTT
CASSLAPVTGDSPLHF
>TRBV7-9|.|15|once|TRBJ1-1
TGTGCCAGCAGCTTAGTCGGCGGGGTGAACACTGAAGCTTTCTTT
CASSLVGGVNTEAFF
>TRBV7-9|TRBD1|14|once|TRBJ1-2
TGTGCCAGCAGCGAACAGGGGGCTCACTATGGCTACACCTTC
CASSEQGAHYGYTF
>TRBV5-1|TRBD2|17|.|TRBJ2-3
TGCGCCAGCAGCTTGGGACTAGCGGGGGGGTCCGGAGATACGCAGTATTTT
CASSLGLAGGSGDTQYF
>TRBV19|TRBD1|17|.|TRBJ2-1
TGTGCCAGTAGGCCCCCCCGTCCGGGACAGGGCTACAATGAGCAGTTCTTC
CASRPPRPGQGYNEQFF
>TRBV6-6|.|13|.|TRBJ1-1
TGTGCCAGCGGAACCCAGGGTACATCCGTGGCTTTCTTT
CASGTQGTSVAFF
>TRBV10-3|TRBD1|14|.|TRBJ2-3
TGTGCCATCGGTTCGGGACAGACCACAGATACGCAGTATTTT
CAIGSGQTTDTQYF
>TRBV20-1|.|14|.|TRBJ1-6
TGCAGTGCTAGTATTAGGGGCTGGGACTCACCCCTCCACTTT
CSASIRGWDSPLHF
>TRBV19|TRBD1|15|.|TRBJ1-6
TGTGCCAGTAGCGCATCGACAGGGAGGGGTTCACCCCTCCACTTT
CASSASTGRGSPLHF
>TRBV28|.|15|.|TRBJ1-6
TGTGCCAGCACCTCGGGGTTCTCCTATAATTCACCCCTCCACTTT
CASTSGFSYNSPLHF
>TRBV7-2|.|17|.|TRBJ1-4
TGTGCCAGCAGCCCGACGGGCGCAGCAATCACTAATGAAAAACTGTTTTTT
CASSPTGAAITNEKLFF
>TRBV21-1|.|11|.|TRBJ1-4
TGTGCCAGCAGCTCAACAGGGATCCTGTTTTTT
CASSSTGILFF
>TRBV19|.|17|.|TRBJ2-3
TGTGCCAGTAGCGCCCGATCCCCGGACCGTGACACAGATACGCAGTATTTT
CASSARSPDRDTDTQYF
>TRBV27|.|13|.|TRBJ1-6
TGTGCCAGCAGACAAGACAGGTATTCACCCCTCCACTTT
CASRQDRYSPLHF
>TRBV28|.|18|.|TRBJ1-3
TGTGCCAGCAGGGGGCGGTGGGGACGGACAAGCTCTGGAAACACCATATATTTT
CASRGRWGRTSSGNTIYF
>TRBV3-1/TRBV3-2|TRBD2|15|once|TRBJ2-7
TGTGCCAGCAGCCAAGAAGCGGGGGGATCCTACGAGCAGTACTTC
CASSQEAGGSYEQYF
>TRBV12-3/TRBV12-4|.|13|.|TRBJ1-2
TGTGCCAGCACTGTAGGACAGTTCTATGGCTACACCTTC
CASTVGQFYGYTF
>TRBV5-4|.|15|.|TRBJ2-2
TGTGCCAGCAGCTTTGGGGGCGCGGGCACCGGGGAGCTGTTTTTT
CASSFGGAGTGELFF
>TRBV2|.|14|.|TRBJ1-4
TGTGCCAGCAGCGGGGACTCTCGAGTAGGAAAACTGTTTTTT
CASSGDSRVGKLFF
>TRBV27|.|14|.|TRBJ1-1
TGTGCCAGCAGTTTCCTCGAGCGGAACACTGAAGCTTTCTTT
CASSFLERNTEAFF
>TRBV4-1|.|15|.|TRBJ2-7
TGCGCCAGCAGCCAGGGGAGGGGGGCGGACTACGAGCAGTACTTC
CASSQGRGADYEQYF
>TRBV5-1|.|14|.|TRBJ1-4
TGCGCCAGCAGCCCCGAACCAGTAAGCGAAAAACTGTTTTTT
CASSPEPVSEKLFF
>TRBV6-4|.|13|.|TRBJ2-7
TGTGCCAGCAGTGCATGGAGGGGTGCCGAGCAGTACTTC
CASSAWRGAEQYF
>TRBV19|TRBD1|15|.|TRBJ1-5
TGTGCCAGTAGAAGGACAGGGGCGATCAATCAGCCCCAGCATTTT
CASRRTGAINQPQHF
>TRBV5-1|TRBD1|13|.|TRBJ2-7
TGCGCCAGCAGCTGGACAGGCTCCTACGAGCAGTACTTC
CASSWTGSYEQYF
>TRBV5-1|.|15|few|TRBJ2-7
TGCGCCAGCAGCTTGGCCAATACGGTACCCTACGAGCAGTACTTC
CASSLANTVPYEQYF
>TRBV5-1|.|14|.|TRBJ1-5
TGCGCCAGCAGCCCGACGAATAGCAATCAGCCCCAGCATTTT
CASSPTNSNQPQHF
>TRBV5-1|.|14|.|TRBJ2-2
TGCGCCAGCAGCTTGGGCAGGAACACCGGGGAGCTGTTTTTT
CASSLGRNTGELFF
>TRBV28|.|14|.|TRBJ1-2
TGTGCCAGCAGTCAAGACAGGCCGGGCAATGGCTACACCTTC
CASSQDRPGNGYTF
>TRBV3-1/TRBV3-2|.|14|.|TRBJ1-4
TGTGCCAGCAGCCAAGACAGGACTAATGAAAAACTGTTTTTT
CASSQDRTNEKLFF
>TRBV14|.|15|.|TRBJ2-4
TGTGCCAGCAGCCGGGCCACAGGGACCAAAAACATTCAGTACTTC
CASSRATGTKNIQYF
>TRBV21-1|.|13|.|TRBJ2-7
TGTGCCAACTACCCGGGACTGTTCTACGAGCAGTACTTC
CANYPGLFYEQYF
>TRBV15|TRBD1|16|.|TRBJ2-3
TGTGCCACCAGCAGAGCCCCGGGACAGGGCACAGATACGCAGTATTTT
CATSRAPGQGTDTQYF
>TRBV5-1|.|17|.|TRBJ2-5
TGCGCCAGCAGCTTGGCCCAGGGGAGGGTATCACAAGAGACCCAGTACTTC
CASSLAQGRVSQETQYF
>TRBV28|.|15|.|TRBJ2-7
TGTGCCAGCAGTCTCCGGGGGGCTAAAAACTACGAGCAGTACTTC
CASSLRGAKNYEQYF
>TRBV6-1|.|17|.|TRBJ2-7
TGTGCCAGCAGTGGTTCGGGTGAGGGGGGCCACTCCTACGAGCAGTACTTC
CASSGSGEGGHSYEQYF
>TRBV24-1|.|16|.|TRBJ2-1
TGTGCCACCAGTGATGAGAACCGACGAGATGACAATGAGCAGTTCTTC
CATSDENRRDDNEQFF
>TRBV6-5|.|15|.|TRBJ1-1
TGTGCCAGCAGACCCGTCCAGTTGGGCGCGACTGAAGCTTTCTTT
CASRPVQLGATEAFF
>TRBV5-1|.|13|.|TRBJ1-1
TGCGCCAGCAGCTGGGTACAGGATGGGGTAGCTTTCTTT
CASSWVQDGVAFF
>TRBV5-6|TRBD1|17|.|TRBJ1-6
TGTGCCAGCAGCTTCAAACAGGGGGCTGGGGGTAATTCACCCCTCCACTTT
CASSFKQGAGGNSPLHF
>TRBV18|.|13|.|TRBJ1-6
TGTGCCAGCTCACCCGATCGGAATTCACCCCTCCACTTT
CASSPDRNSPLHF
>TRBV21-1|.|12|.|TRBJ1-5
TGTGCCGCCGGGACAGTAAGGCAGCCCCAGCATTTT
CAAGTVRQPQHF
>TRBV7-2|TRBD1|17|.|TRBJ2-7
TGTGCCAGCAGCCAAACCCCAGGGGGAATCAGCTCCTACGAGCAGTACTTC
CASSQTPGGISSYEQYF
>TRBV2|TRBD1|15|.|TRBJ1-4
TGTGCCAGCAGTGTCCAGGGGGCCAAGGCGGAAAAACTGTTTTTT
CASSVQGAKAEKLFF
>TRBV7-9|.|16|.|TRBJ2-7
TGTGCCAGCAGCGAAAAACCGGGGGGCGCGGGGAACGAGCAGTACTTC
CASSEKPGGAGNEQYF
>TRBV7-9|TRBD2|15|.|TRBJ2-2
TGTGCCAGCACCCCGGGGGGTAGCCCCACCGGGGAGCTGTTTTTT
CASTPGGSPTGELFF